This TCR beta chain was sequenced for a study of cytomegalovirus exposure and HLA in healthy donors. Background on the study: From donors who were HLA-typed, an early data release held around 85 million unique TCRs.

The study ran its PCR with 60 Vbeta and 13 Jbeta primers. Measured with immunoSEQ multiplex PCR; TCRdb has only the in-frame clones, and not every one. The sample holds 100,000 to 150,000 clones, approximately 83% seen once. About this clone: Its antigen is unknown.

Per germline, CDR1 LNHDA and CDR2 SQIVND (reference sequence). V lost 4 bases and J lost 4; bases outside the gene matches: 4. CDR3 length: 16 amino acids. Findings of the study overall: Most TCR beta V segments were productive about 87% or about 30% of the time in an earlier analysis. When a later analysis compared HLA-associated TCR beta chains with equally common others, the HLA-associated chains turned out to be more clonally expanded and to have lower generation probabilities. Whilst most TCR sequences proved rare, a subset of public TCRs occurred across many donors.

The source is a girl under 10 years old in good health and CMV-seronegative. The chain has TRBV19 and TRBJ2-5, with 15 bases fitting TRBD2. The sequenced sample was PBMCs. The CDR3 sequence: CASSRTSGGALETQYF. CDR3 DNA: TGTGCCAGTAGTAGGACTAGCGGGGGGGCCCTAGAGACCCAGTACTTC. Together with reference TRBV19 and TRBJ2-5, the CDR3 gives the full variable domain: DGGITQSPKYLFRKEGQNVTLSCEQNLNHDAMYWYRQDPGQGLRLIYYSQIVNDFQKGDIAEGYSVSREKKESFPLTVTSAQKNPTAFYLCASSRTSGGALETQYFGPGTRLLVL.